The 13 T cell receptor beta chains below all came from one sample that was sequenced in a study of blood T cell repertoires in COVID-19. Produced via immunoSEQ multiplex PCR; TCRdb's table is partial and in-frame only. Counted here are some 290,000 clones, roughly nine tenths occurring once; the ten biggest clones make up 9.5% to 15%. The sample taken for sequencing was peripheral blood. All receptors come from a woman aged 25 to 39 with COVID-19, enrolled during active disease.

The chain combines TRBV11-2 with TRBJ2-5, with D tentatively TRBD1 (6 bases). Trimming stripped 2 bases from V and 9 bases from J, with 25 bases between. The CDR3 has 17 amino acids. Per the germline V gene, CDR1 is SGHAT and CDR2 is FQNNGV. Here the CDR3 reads CASSLQTVGSIKGAQYF. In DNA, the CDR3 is TGTGCCAGCAGCTTACAGACAGTCGGATCGATTAAGGGGGCCCAGTACTTC.

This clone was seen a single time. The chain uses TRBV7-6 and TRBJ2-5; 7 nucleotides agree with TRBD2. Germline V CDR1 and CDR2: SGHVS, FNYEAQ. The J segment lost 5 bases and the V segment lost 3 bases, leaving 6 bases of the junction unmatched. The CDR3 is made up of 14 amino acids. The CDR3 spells CASSFAGEGETQYF. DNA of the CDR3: TGTGCCAGCAGCTTTGCCGGGGAGGGGGAGACCCAGTACTTC.

CDR3 sequence (DNA): TGTGCCAGCAGTTCATTTAGACAGGGTAGATTGGCCAAAAACATTCAGTACTTC. Translation gives CASSSFRQGRLAKNIQYF. The gene calls are TRBV28 and TRBJ2-4; TRBD1 matches 7 bases. Germline assignment: CDR1 MDHEN and CDR2 SYDVKM. The junction had 13 bases not matched to a gene; V was cut back by 4 bases and J by 1 base. The CDR3 length is 18 residues.

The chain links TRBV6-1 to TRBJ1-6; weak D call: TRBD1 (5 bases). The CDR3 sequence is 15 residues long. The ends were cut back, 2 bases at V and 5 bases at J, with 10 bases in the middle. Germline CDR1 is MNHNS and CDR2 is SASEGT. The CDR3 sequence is CASSEIQGNNSPLHF. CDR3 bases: TGTGCCAGCAGTGAAATCCAGGGCAATAATTCACCCCTCCACTTT.

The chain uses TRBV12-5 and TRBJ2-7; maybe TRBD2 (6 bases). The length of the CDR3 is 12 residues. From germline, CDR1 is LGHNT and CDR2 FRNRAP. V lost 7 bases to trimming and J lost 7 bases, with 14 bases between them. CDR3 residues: CASAGPGGEQYF. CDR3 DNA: TGTGCTAGTGCCGGACCTGGAGGGGAGCAGTACTTC.

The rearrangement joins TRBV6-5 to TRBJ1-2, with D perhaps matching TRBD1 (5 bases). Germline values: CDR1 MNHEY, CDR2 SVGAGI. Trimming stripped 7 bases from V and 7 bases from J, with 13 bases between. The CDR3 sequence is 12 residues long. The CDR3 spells CASTQMGGGYTF. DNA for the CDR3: TGTGCCAGCACCCAAATGGGGGGTGGCTACACCTTC.

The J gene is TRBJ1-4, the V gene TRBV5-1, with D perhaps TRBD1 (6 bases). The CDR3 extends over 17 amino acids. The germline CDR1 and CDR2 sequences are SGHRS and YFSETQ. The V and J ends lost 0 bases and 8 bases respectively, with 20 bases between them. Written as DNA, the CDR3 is TGCGCCAGCAGCTTGGCCTTAATAGACCCTAGGGGGGAAAAACTGTTTTTT. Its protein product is CASSLALIDPRGEKLFF.

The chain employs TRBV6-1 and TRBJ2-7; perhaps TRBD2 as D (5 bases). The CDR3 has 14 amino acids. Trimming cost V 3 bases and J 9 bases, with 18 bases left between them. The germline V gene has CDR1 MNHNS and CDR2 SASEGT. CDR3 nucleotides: TGTGCCAGCAGTGATTCCCAAGGGAGTCCTGTGCAGTACTTC. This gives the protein CASSDSQGSPVQYF.

CDR3 protein: CASSYSAGDTDTQYF. The DNA of the CDR3 is TGTGCCAGCAGTTACTCTGCGGGGGACACAGATACGCAGTATTTT. The genes are TRBV6-5 and TRBJ2-3; TRBD2 matches 7 bases. V was clipped by 0 bases and J by 2 bases; unmatched bases: 2. CDR1 and CDR2 from the germline V gene are MNHEY and SVGAGI. The CDR3 contains 15 residues.

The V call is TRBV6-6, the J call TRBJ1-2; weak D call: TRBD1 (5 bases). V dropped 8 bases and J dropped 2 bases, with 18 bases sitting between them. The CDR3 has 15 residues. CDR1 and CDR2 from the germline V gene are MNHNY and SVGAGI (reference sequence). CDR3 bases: TGTGCCAGCTACCCCCCCAACAGGTACAACTATGGCTACACCTTC. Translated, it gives CASYPPNRYNYGYTF.

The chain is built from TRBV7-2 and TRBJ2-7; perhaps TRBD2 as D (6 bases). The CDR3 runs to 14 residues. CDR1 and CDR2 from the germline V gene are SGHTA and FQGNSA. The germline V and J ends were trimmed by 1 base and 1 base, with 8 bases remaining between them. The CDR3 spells CASSLGLVSYEQYF. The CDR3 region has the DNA TGTGCCAGCAGCTTAGGACTAGTGTCCTACGAGCAGTACTTC.

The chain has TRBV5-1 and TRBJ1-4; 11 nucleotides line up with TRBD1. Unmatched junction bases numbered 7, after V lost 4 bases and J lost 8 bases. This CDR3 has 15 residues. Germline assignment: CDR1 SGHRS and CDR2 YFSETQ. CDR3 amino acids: CASSPGTGGGEKLFF. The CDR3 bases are TGCGCCAGCAGCCCCGGGACAGGGGGAGGCGAAAAACTGTTTTTT.

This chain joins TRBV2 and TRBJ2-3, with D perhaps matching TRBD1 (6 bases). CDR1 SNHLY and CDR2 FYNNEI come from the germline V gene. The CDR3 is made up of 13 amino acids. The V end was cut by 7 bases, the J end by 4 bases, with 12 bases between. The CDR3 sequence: CASKGQDSDTQYF. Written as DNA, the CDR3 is TGTGCCAGCAAGGGACAAGATTCAGATACGCAGTATTTT.